These 15 T cell receptor beta chains originate from one sample sequenced in a study of identical twins. TCRdb reanalysed the 5' RACE reads using MiXCR and keeps one entry per CDR3 protein. Of about 240,000 distinct CDR3 sequences detected, about 10% appear once; the ten largest clones hold approximately 11%. Sequencing was carried out using memory T cells sorted from blood. These receptors were obtained from a man aged 45 to 65 in good health.

This chain uses TRBV5-1 with TRBJ2-5; 8 bases line up with TRBD2. After removal of 0 bases from V and 2 bases from J, the junction contained 3 bases not matched to a gene. The CDR3 spans 15 residues. The V gene's germline CDR1 is SGHRS and CDR2 YFSETQ. CDR3 bases: TGCGCCAGCAGCTTGGCAAGCGGGGGACAAGAGACCCAGTACTTC. It encodes CASSLASGGQETQYF.

At least ten counts were recorded for this clonotype. V and J are TRBV24-1 and TRBJ2-1, with 10 bases fitting TRBD1. The CDR3 is made up of 18 amino acids. Germline CDR1 KGHDR, CDR2 SFDVKD. The V and J ends lost 4 bases and 7 bases, in that order; junction bases with no gene match: 15. CDR3 amino acids: CATSDLALGQGLENEQFF. CDR3 DNA sequence: TGTGCCACCAGTGACCTTGCCCTGGGACAGGGGTTAGAGAATGAGCAGTTCTTC.

This clonotype occurred a few times. The chain employs TRBV19 and TRBJ1-5, with TRBD1 as a possible D gene (5 bases). CDR1 and CDR2 from the germline V gene are LNHDA and SQIVND (reference sequence). CDR3 length: 15 residues. V lost 4 bases and J 2 bases, leaving 12 bases between the germline ends. CDR3 residues: CASSRLGTGNQPQHF. The CDR3 DNA sequence: TGTGCCAGTAGTAGACTCGGGACGGGCAATCAGCCCCAGCATTTT. Full variable domain (rest looked up from reference TRBV19 and TRBJ1-5): DGGITQSPKYLFRKEGQNVTLSCEQNLNHDAMYWYRQDPGQGLRLIYYSQIVNDFQKGDIAEGYSVSREKKESFPLTVTSAQKNPTAFYLCASSRLGTGNQPQHFGDGTRLSIL.

This clonotype has at least ten counts. The chain joins TRBV11-2 to TRBJ2-5; TRBD2 matches 9 bases. Looked up from germline, CDR1 is SGHAT and CDR2 is FQNNGV. The CDR3 length is 17 residues. Trimming removed 4 bases from V and 3 bases from J; junction bases left unmatched: 12. As DNA, the CDR3 is TGTGCCAGCAGCTCGCTAGCGGGACAAAACCTAAAAGAGACCCAGTACTTC. Translation: CASSSLAGQNLKETQYF. Variable domain in full (rest from reference TRBV11-2 and TRBJ2-5): EAGVAQSPRYKIIEKRQSVAFWCNPISGHATLYWYQQILGQGPKLLIQFQNNGVVDDSQLPKDRFSAERLKGVDSTLKIQPAKLEDSAVYLCASSSLAGQNLKETQYFGPGTRLLVL.

In this sample, this clonotype turned up many times. This chain connects TRBV12-3 or TRBV12-4 to TRBJ2-7; possibly TRBD1 for D (5 bases). Trimming took 3 bases from V and 0 from J, leaving 15 bases between them. This CDR3 comprises 16 residues. The CDR3 protein is CASSLAGLSSSYEQYF. CDR3 nucleotide sequence: TGTGCCAGCAGTTTGGCAGGGCTCTCAAGCTCCTACGAGCAGTACTTC.

This clonotype was seen many times. CDR3 region: CASSQEERTYSYEQYF. The DNA of the CDR3 is TGTGCCAGCAGCCAAGAAGAGAGGACGTACTCCTACGAGCAGTACTTC. The chain employs TRBV4-2 and TRBJ2-7, with D unresolved. Between the trimmed V and J ends, which lost 0 bases and 0 bases, there was a span of 12 bases. The CDR3 has 16 amino acids. The germline CDR1 and CDR2 sequences are LGHNA and YNFKEQ.

This clonotype has ten or more counts. This sequence joins TRBV7-3 and TRBJ1-2; no clear D gene. Germline V gene lookup returns CDR1 SGHTA and CDR2 FQGTGA. This CDR3 is built from 12 residues. V gave up 2 bases and J gave up 7 bases, with 8 bases separating them. CDR3 DNA: TGTGCCAGCAGCTTAGATGGTGGTGGCTACACCTTC. This translates into CASSLDGGGYTF.

V gene TRBV21-1 combines with J gene TRBJ1-3. TRBV21-1 is shown as a pseudogene. The CDR3 covers 17 residues. For the CDR3, the DNA is TGTGCCAGCAGCAAAGGGACCGACTACTCCTCTGGAAACACCATATATTTT. Protein: CASSKGTDYSSGNTIYF.

This clonotype showed up just a few times. The rearrangement links TRBV10-3 to TRBJ2-1, with 11 positions matching TRBD2. There are 16 residues in the CDR3. Trimming took 2 bases from V and 5 from J; bases not matched to a gene: 5. Germline values: CDR1 ENHRY, CDR2 SYGVKD. CDR3 nucleotides: TGTGCCATCAGTGAGACGACTAGCGGGACCGACAATGAGCAGTTCTTC. Its translation: CAISETTSGTDNEQFF.

This clonotype was counted ten times or more. The chain employs TRBV29-1 and TRBJ2-1; D remains unclear. Germline V CDR1 and CDR2: SQVTM, ANQGSEA. The CDR3 contains 14 residues. V was trimmed by 8 bases and J by 7 bases, leaving 21 bases between them. The chain's CDR3 is CSSLKGDLMNEQFF. The CDR3 coding sequence is TGCAGCTCCTTGAAGGGCGATCTAATGAATGAGCAGTTCTTC.

This clonotype was recorded many times. CDR3 protein: CAISESDGPYEQYF. In DNA form, the CDR3 reads TGTGCCATCAGTGAGTCGGACGGACCCTACGAGCAGTACTTC. V and J are TRBV10-3 and TRBJ2-7; D gene unclear. This CDR3 has 14 amino acids. Germline loops: CDR1 ENHRY, CDR2 SYGVKD. Trimming left V 0 bases short and J 2 bases short, with 8 bases between.

This clonotype was seen only a few times. The rearrangement links TRBV14 to TRBJ1-3, with 8 bases aligning to TRBD1. CDR1 is SGHDN and CDR2 is FVKESK in the germline V gene. The CDR3 is 19 residues long. The ends lost 1 base at V and 0 bases at J; junction bases unmatched: 11. Written as DNA, the CDR3 is TGTGCCAGCAGCCAAGGACTGAACAGGGGGTCCAACTCTGGAAACACCATATATTTT. It yields the protein CASSQGLNRGSNSGNTIYF.

J is TRBJ2-3 and V is TRBV7-9; D not certain. This CDR3 has 14 residues. Germline CDR1 and CDR2: SEHNR and FQNEAQ (reference sequence). The V end was cut by 5 bases, the J end by 2 bases, with 11 bases between. CDR3 amino acids: CASSQNLYTDTQYF. CDR3 coding DNA: TGTGCCAGCAGCCAAAACTTATACACAGATACGCAGTATTTT.

This chain joins TRBV5-6 and TRBJ2-7; unclear D gene. Germline lookup yields CDR1 SGHDT and CDR2 YYEEEE. The CDR3 spans 12 residues. Deletions cut 1 base from V and 3 bases from J, with 5 bases between. CDR3 in amino acids: CASSLSNYEQYF. CDR3 nucleotide sequence: TGTGCCAGCAGCTTGAGCAACTACGAGCAGTACTTC.

This clonotype was seen only a few times. V is TRBV7-9 and J is TRBJ2-7, with 9 bases fitting TRBD1. Germline CDR1 and CDR2: SEHNR and FQNEAQ (reference sequence). CDR3 length equals 15 residues. Unmatched junction bases numbered 10, after V lost 5 bases and J lost 5 bases. In DNA form, the CDR3 reads TGTGCCAGCAGCCCCCGGGACAGGGAGACCCACGAGCAGTACTTC. Translated: CASSPRDRETHEQYF. The full variable domain, its missing parts supplied by reference TRBV7-9 and TRBJ2-7, is DTGVSQNPRHKITKRGQNVTFRCDPISEHNRLYWYRQTLGQGPEFLTYFQNEAQLEKSRLLSDRFSAERPKGSFSTLEIQRTEQGDSAMYLCASSPRDRETHEQYFGPGTRLTVT.